The present T cell receptor (beta chain) was sequenced within a study of identical twins. This clonotype appeared a few times. TCRdb called the 5' RACE reads again in MiXCR, with one record for every CDR3 protein. The data hold 700,000 or so distinct CDR3 sequences, with about 20% observed a single time. These data also formed part of another study, on T cells expressing NK-cell markers.

Source material: PBMCs. This sequence was found in a woman aged 18-29 years in good health.

The CDR3 nucleotides are TGTGCCAGCAGCTCCCATCATAGGTTACGGCGGGAGGGCACCGGGGAGCTGTTTTTT. Translation gives CASSSHHRLRREGTGELFF. The chain couples TRBV11-2 to TRBJ2-2; 9 nucleotides align to TRBD2. The CDR3 is 19 amino acids. Trimming cost V 4 bases and J 4 bases; bases outside gene matches: 16. Germline loops: CDR1 SGHAT, CDR2 FQNNGV.